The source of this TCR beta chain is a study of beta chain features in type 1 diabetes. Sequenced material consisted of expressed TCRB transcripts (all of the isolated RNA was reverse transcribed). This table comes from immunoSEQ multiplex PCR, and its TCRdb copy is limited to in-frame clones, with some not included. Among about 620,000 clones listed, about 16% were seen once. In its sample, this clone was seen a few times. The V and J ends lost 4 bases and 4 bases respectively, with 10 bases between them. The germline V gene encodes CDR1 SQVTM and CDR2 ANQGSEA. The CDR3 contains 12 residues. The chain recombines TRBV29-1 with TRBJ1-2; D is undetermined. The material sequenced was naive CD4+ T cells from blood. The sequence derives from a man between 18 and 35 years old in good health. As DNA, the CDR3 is TGCAGCGTTGTTGTCAGTCCCTATGGCTACACCTTC. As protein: CSVVVSPYGYTF.